These 5 T cell receptor beta chains originate from one sample sequenced in a study of CD4 T cells in relation to SARS-CoV-2 and coronaviruses. Antigens of these TCRs are unknown. Produced via immunoSEQ multiplex PCR; TCRdb's table is partial and in-frame only. This table holds 40,000 or so clones, more than 65% found once. What was sequenced was naive CD4+ T cells from PBMCs, cultured in vitro. Stated subset: naive CD4+ T cells isolated by negative enrichment. The source is an adult with COVID-19.

V gene TRBV6-1 combines with J gene TRBJ2-3; a weak D match, TRBD2 (5 bases). Germline CDR1 reads MNHNS; CDR2 reads SASEGT. Trimming pared 2 bases from V and 0 bases from J, leaving 18 bases between. The CDR3 length is 18 residues. CDR3 bases: TGTGCCAGCAGTGAAAATGAGCGGAGGCAGAGAAGCACAGATACGCAGTATTTT. Translating it yields CASSENERRQRSTDTQYF.

The chain employs TRBV5-6 and TRBJ1-4; D remains ambiguous. V was pared by 4 bases and J by 5 bases, with 12 bases between. Germline V gene data show CDR1 as SGHDT and CDR2 as YYEEEE. The CDR3 runs 14 residues. The CDR3 protein is CASSITRSNEKLFF. The DNA for the CDR3 is TGTGCCAGCAGCATCACGCGGTCGAATGAAAAACTGTTTTTT.

This chain links TRBV2 with TRBJ2-5, with TRBD2 matching over 10 bases. J was trimmed by 6 bases and V by 4 bases; bases with no gene match: 5. CDR3 length: 14 amino acids. Germline V gene data show CDR1 as SNHLY and CDR2 as FYNNEI. The CDR3 DNA reads as TGTGCCAGCAGTGCTAGCGGGAGTGGGAAGACCCAGTACTTC. It yields the protein CASSASGSGKTQYF.

The count of this clone is one. The chain couples TRBV5-4 to TRBJ1-2; possible D gene TRBD1, 6 bases. The CDR3 sequence is 14 residues long. Deletions cut 0 bases from V and 3 bases from J, with 9 bases between. The V gene's germline CDR1 is SGHNT and CDR2 YYREEE (reference sequence). The CDR3 is CASSLGTADYGYTF. The DNA for the CDR3 is TGTGCCAGCAGCTTGGGGACAGCCGACTATGGCTACACCTTC.

This rearrangement joins TRBV18 to TRBJ2-7, with TRBD1 identical over 11 bases. J gave up 2 bases and V 2 bases, and 2 bases lay outside the gene matches. The germline V gene has CDR1 KGHSH and CDR2 LQKENI. This CDR3 is built from 15 residues. DNA for the CDR3: TGTGCCAGCTCACCAGGGACAGGGGGTACCTACGAGCAGTACTTC. Amino acids: CASSPGTGGTYEQYF.